The 16 T cell receptor beta chains in this list originate from one sample, sequenced in a study of cytomegalovirus exposure and HLA in healthy donors. Researchers ran the PCR with 60 Vbeta and 13 Jbeta primers. Assay: immunoSEQ multiplex PCR; the TCRdb copy retains only in-frame clones and omits some. The repertoire holds 210,000 or so clones, about 74% seen once, with 15% to 18% in the top ten. Sequencing was done on a sample of PBMCs. These receptors were taken from a man aged 40-50 years in good health and CMV-seronegative.

V is TRBV28 and J is TRBJ2-3; D not certain. Between the trimmed V and J ends, which lost 1 base and 0 bases, there was a span of 8 bases. CDR1 MDHEN and CDR2 SYDVKM come from the germline V gene. The CDR3 extends over 15 amino acids. CDR3 sequence reads: CASSLLAASTDTQYF. The CDR3 nucleotides read TGTGCCAGCAGTTTATTAGCAGCTAGCACAGATACGCAGTATTTT. Full variable domain (remainder filled in from reference TRBV28 and TRBJ2-3): DVKVTQSSRYLVKRTGEKVFLECVQDMDHENMFWYRQDPGLGLRLIYFSYDVKMKEKGDIPEGYSVSREKKERFSLILESASTNQTSMYLCASSLLAASTDTQYFGPGTRLTVL.

This chain connects TRBV27 to TRBJ1-4; D is unclear. V lost 6 bases to trimming and J lost 8 bases, with 10 bases between them. This CDR3 has 12 residues. CDR1 is MNHEY and CDR2 is SMNVEV in the germline V gene (reference sequence). CDR3 DNA: TGTGCCAGCAGGTCATTAGAGGAAAAACTGTTTTTT. As protein: CASRSLEEKLFF.

The gene calls are TRBV5-8 and TRBJ1-2, with a weak D call TRBD1 (6 bases). The CDR3 loop spans 16 amino acids. Germline assignment: CDR1 SGHTS and CDR2 YDEGEE. Between the trimmed V and J ends, which lost 4 bases and 0 bases, there was a span of 16 bases. The CDR3 here is CASSHRDRIANYGYTF. In DNA, the CDR3 is TGTGCCAGCAGCCACCGCGACAGGATAGCTAACTATGGCTACACCTTC. The variable domain in full, completed from reference TRBV5-8 and TRBJ1-2, reads EAGVTQSPTHLIKTRGQQATLRCSPISGHTSVYWYQQALGLGLQFLLWYDEGEERNRGNFPPRFSGRQFPNYSSELNVNALELEDSALYLCASSHRDRIANYGYTFGSGTRLTVV.

The chain recombines TRBV5-1 with TRBJ2-5, with 13 bases aligning to TRBD2. There are 17 residues in the CDR3. With 0 bases clipped from V and 0 bases from J, the junction kept 2 bases outside the gene matches. The V gene's germline CDR1 is SGHRS and CDR2 YFSETQ. The CDR3 coding sequence is TGCGCCAGCAGCTTGGACGGGACTAGCGGGGACCAAGAGACCCAGTACTTC. Translated, it gives CASSLDGTSGDQETQYF. Together with reference TRBV5-1 and TRBJ2-5, the CDR3 gives the full variable domain: KAGVTQTPRYLIKTRGQQVTLSCSPISGHRSVSWYQQTPGQGLQFLFEYFSETQRNKGNFPGRFSGRQFSNSRSEMNVSTLELGDSALYLCASSLDGTSGDQETQYFGPGTRLLVL.

This clone has more than one count but fewer than ten. This chain links TRBV30 with TRBJ1-5; the D is unclear. The V end was cut by 1 base, the J end by 10 bases, with 11 bases between. The germline V gene encodes CDR1 GTSNPN and CDR2 SVGIG (reference sequence). The CDR3 consists of 12 residues. In DNA, the CDR3 is TGTGCCTGGAGTGAAGTAAAGAGCCCCCAGCATTTT. This encodes CAWSEVKSPQHF.

This chain uses TRBV7-9 with TRBJ1-1; D is possibly TRBD1 (6 bases). Germline CDR1 reads SEHNR; CDR2 reads FQNEAQ (reference sequence). The germline V and J ends were trimmed by 1 base and 1 base, with 10 bases remaining between them. This CDR3 has 15 amino acids. CDR3 in DNA: TGTGCCAGCAGCTTAGTTGTGGGGGCGAACACTGAAGCTTTCTTT. Amino acids: CASSLVVGANTEAFF. Together with reference TRBV7-9 and TRBJ1-1, the CDR3 gives the full variable domain: DTGVSQNPRHKITKRGQNVTFRCDPISEHNRLYWYRQTLGQGPEFLTYFQNEAQLEKSRLLSDRFSAERPKGSFSTLEIQRTEQGDSAMYLCASSLVVGANTEAFFGQGTRLTVV.

The rearrangement links TRBV18 to TRBJ1-6, with a weak D call TRBD1 (6 bases). With 3 bases removed from V and 6 bases from J, the gap between germline ends came to 12 bases. CDR1 KGHSH and CDR2 LQKENI come from the germline V gene. CDR3 length: 15 residues. The CDR3 protein is CASSPPGVRNSPLHF. The CDR3 nucleotides are TGTGCCAGCTCACCCCCAGGGGTGCGTAATTCACCCCTCCACTTT.

The chain has TRBV18 and TRBJ2-7, with a tentative D call TRBD1 (6 bases). The V and J ends lost 3 bases and 2 bases respectively, with 11 bases between them. This CDR3 is built from 14 residues. The V gene's germline CDR1 is KGHSH and CDR2 LQKENI. The CDR3 nucleotides read TGTGCCAGCTCACCCCTTGGACAGCCCTACGAGCAGTACTTC. Translated: CASSPLGQPYEQYF. The full variable domain, rest sourced from reference TRBV18 and TRBJ2-7, is NAGVMQNPRHLVRRRGQEARLRCSPMKGHSHVYWYRQLPEEGLKFMVYLQKENIIDESGMPKERFSAEFPKEGPSILRIQQVVRGDSAAYFCASSPLGQPYEQYFGPGTRLTVT.

This clone was found a few times. This chain connects TRBV9 to TRBJ2-2, with D possibly TRBD2 on 6 matching bases. Trimming stripped 0 bases from V and 1 base from J, with 10 bases between. Germline-derived CDR1 and CDR2 are SGDLS and YYNGEE. The CDR3 has 16 residues. The DNA for the CDR3 is TGTGCCAGCAGCGTAGAGGGGCGGGGGAACACCGGGGAGCTGTTTTTT. Its protein product is CASSVEGRGNTGELFF.

This chain uses TRBV5-1 with TRBJ2-2; TRBD1 aligns across 10 bases. The CDR3 consists of 15 residues. Germline values: CDR1 SGHRS, CDR2 YFSETQ. The J segment lost 4 bases and the V segment lost 7 bases, leaving 7 bases of the junction unmatched. The CDR3 here is CASQPGQGTTGELFF. CDR3 sequence (DNA): TGCGCCAGCCAACCGGGACAGGGGACCACCGGGGAGCTGTTTTTT.

This chain connects TRBV5-1 to TRBJ2-2; 11 bases are shared with TRBD2. The germline gives CDR1 SGHRS, CDR2 YFSETQ. The CDR3 is made up of 16 amino acids. V dropped 1 base and J dropped 3; count of bases not matched to a gene: 2. As DNA, the CDR3 is TGCGCCAGCAGCTTGACTAGCGGGGGCCACACCGGGGAGCTGTTTTTT. It is translated as CASSLTSGGHTGELFF. Using reference TRBV5-1 and TRBJ2-2 for the parts outside the CDR3, the full variable domain is KAGVTQTPRYLIKTRGQQVTLSCSPISGHRSVSWYQQTPGQGLQFLFEYFSETQRNKGNFPGRFSGRQFSNSRSEMNVSTLELGDSALYLCASSLTSGGHTGELFFGEGSRLTVL.

The chain links TRBV28 to TRBJ1-2; D gene unclear. CDR1 MDHEN and CDR2 SYDVKM come from the germline V gene. Deletions cut 4 bases from V and 6 bases from J, with 18 bases between. The CDR3 has 15 amino acids. CDR3 DNA: TGTGCCAGCAGTTCCCGAGAAGGGAGAGTAAATGGCTACACCTTC. It codes for CASSSREGRVNGYTF.

Note on this clone: The junction differs from germline at one of its ends, possibly a read error. The gene calls are TRBV7-9 and TRBJ2-1; TRBD2 matches 10 bases. Germline assignment: CDR1 SEHNR and CDR2 FQNEAQ (reference sequence). This CDR3 region has 18 residues. This chain's CDR3 is CSSSLGPASGRPYNEQFF. Here the CDR3 DNA reads TGTTCCAGCAGCTTAGGCCCAGCTAGCGGGAGACCCTACAATGAGCAGTTCTTC.

This rearrangement joins TRBV6-1 to TRBJ2-1; TRBD2 is a possible D gene (5 bases). The CDR3 runs 14 residues. V lost 6 bases to trimming and J lost 7 bases, with 16 bases between them. Looked up from germline, CDR1 is MNHNS and CDR2 is SASEGT. The CDR3 DNA follows: TGTGCCAGCAGGGTACCAGCGGAAAGGAATGAGCAGTTCTTC. It is translated as CASRVPAERNEQFF.

This clone was observed a single time. J is TRBJ1-5 and V is TRBV6-1, with a tentative D call TRBD1 (5 bases). V lost 10 bases, J lost 0 bases, and 13 bases lay in between. The CDR3 totals 14 residues. CDR1 is MNHNS and CDR2 is SASEGT in the germline V gene. The CDR3 DNA reads as TGTGCCACCGGGGGGTATAGTAGCAATCAGCCCCAGCATTTT. Encoded protein: CATGGYSSNQPQHF.

This clone showed up just once. This chain links TRBV27 with TRBJ2-6, with D tentatively TRBD2 (6 bases). Looked up from germline, CDR1 is MNHEY and CDR2 is SMNVEV (reference sequence). This CDR3 has 15 amino acids. The ends were cut back, 4 bases at V and 4 bases at J, with 11 bases in the middle. The CDR3 region has the DNA TGTGCCAGCAGTTGGCGGGGAAGCGGGGCCAACGTCCTGACTTTC. Translating gives CASSWRGSGANVLTF. Full variable domain (rest looked up from reference TRBV27 and TRBJ2-6): EAQVTQNPRYLITVTGKKLTVTCSQNMNHEYMSWYRQDPGLGLRQIYYSMNVEVTDKGDVPEGYKVSRKEKRNFPLILESPSPNQTSLYFCASSWRGSGANVLTFGAGSRLTVL.